The entry below describes one T cell receptor beta chain. Treatment given: oral pan-JAK inhibitor, 5-10 mg twice daily. This sample is drawn from a study of CD8+ T cells in alopecia areata. Once RNA had been extracted, it was reverse transcribed into cDNA to act as the sequencing template. Assay: immunoSEQ multiplex PCR; the TCRdb copy retains only in-frame clones and omits some. This table has approximately 190,000 clones, about three fifths appearing once. Per the germline V gene, CDR1 is GTSNPN and CDR2 is SVGIG (reference sequence). Trimming removed 1 base at V and 6 bases at J, with 16 bases between. This CDR3 is built from 15 residues.

This TCR came from a human donor with alopecia areata. The rearrangement uses TRBV30 and TRBJ2-4; TRBD1 or TRBD2 may be the D gene (5 bases each). The sequenced sample was CD4+ T cells sorted from blood, obtained at week 24, from a patient treated with tofacitinib. The CDR3 bases are TGTGCCTGGAGTGCAGGCGAGGGGTGGGGAAACATTCAGTACTTC. This encodes CAWSAGEGWGNIQYF.